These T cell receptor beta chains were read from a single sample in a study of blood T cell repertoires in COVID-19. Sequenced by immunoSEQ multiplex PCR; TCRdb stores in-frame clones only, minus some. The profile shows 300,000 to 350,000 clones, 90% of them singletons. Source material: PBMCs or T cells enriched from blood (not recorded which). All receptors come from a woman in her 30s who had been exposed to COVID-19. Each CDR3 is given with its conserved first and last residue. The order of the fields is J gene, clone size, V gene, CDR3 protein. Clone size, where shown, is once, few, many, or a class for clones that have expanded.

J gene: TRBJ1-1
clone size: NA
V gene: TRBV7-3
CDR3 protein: CASSLLGQGARGEAFF

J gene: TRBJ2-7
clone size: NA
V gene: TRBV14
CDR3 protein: CASSQDQGGPYEQYF

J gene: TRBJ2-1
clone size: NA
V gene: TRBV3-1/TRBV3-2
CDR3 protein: CASSQELAPHSYNEQFF

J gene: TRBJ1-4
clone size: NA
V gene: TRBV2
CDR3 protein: CASTPRAGILEKLFF

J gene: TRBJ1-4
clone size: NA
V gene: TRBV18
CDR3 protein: CASSPLRQPNEKLFF

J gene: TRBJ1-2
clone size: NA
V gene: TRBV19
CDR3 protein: CASQDNVYGYTF

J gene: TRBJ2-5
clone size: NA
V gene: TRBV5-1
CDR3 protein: CASSLASGQETQYF

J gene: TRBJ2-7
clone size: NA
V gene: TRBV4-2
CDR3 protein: CASSLDAGGLYEQYF

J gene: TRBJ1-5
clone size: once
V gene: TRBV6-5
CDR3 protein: CASSYSGRDEPQHF

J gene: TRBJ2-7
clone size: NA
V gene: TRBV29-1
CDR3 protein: CSVGGQYEQYF

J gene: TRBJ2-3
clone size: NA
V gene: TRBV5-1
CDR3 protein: CASSLGPQTGADTQYF

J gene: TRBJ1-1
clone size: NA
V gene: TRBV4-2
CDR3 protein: CASSQDGTEAFF

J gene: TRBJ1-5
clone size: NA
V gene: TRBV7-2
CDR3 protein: CASRPQGLYSNQPQHF

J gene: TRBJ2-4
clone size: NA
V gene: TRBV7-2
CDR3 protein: CASSLSGGPGGIQYF

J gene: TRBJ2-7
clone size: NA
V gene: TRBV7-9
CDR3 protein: CASSLTTGVREPGPEQYF

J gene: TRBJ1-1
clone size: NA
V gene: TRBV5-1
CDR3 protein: CASSLATDFMNTEAFF

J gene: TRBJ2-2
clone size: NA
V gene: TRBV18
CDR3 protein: CASSPKRGDLNTGELFF

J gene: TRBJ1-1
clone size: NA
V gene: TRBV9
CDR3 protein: CASSVLDGQGYTEAFF

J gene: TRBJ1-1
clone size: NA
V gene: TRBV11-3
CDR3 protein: CASSPRTGRYTEAFF